What follows are 8 T cell receptor beta chains derived from one specimen sequenced in a study of PD-1 blockade in classical Hodgkin lymphoma. No patient escaped relapse after autologous stem cell transplantation, and brentuximab vedotin exposure varied. Assay used: immunoSEQ multiplex PCR; TCRdb lists only in-frame clones, some missing. The table shows about 40,000 clones, with about 90% occurring only once. The input for sequencing was peripheral blood mononuclear cells (PBMCs), taken at baseline. The receptors were gathered from a human donor with classical Hodgkin lymphoma.

This chain connects TRBV19 to TRBJ1-1, with D tentatively TRBD1 (5 bases). Trimming stripped 5 bases from V and 5 bases from J, with 18 bases between. The germline gives CDR1 LNHDA, CDR2 SQIVND (reference sequence). The CDR3 extends over 15 amino acids. As DNA, the CDR3 is TGTGCCAGTAGTCCCCGGGACCGGGCAACTACTGAAGCTTTCTTT. This encodes CASSPRDRATTEAFF.

The chain links TRBV6-1 to TRBJ2-5; D is perhaps TRBD1 or TRBD2 (5 bases each). The CDR3 is 15 amino acids. Looked up from germline, CDR1 is MNHNS and CDR2 is SASEGT. Trimming pared 6 bases from V and 2 bases from J, leaving 16 bases between. CDR3 in DNA: TGTGCCAGCAGCAGGGACCGTGTAGGGCAAGAGACCCAGTACTTC. This sequence encodes CASSRDRVGQETQYF.

The rearrangement uses TRBV6-5 and TRBJ2-1, with D possibly matching TRBD1 (6 bases). The CDR3 runs 15 residues. The V end was cut by 6 bases, the J end by 3 bases, with 15 bases between. Germline CDR1 MNHEY, CDR2 SVGAGI. For the CDR3, the DNA is TGTGCCAGCAGCCACGAACAGGGCTTCTACAATGAGCAGTTCTTC. Translation: CASSHEQGFYNEQFF.

V and J are TRBV5-3 and TRBJ2-6, with D perhaps matching TRBD2 (5 bases). TRBV5-3 belongs to the ORF category, with a function that is uncertain. CDR3 size: 17 residues. The germline V and J ends were trimmed by 7 bases and 3 bases, with 20 bases remaining between them. The CDR3 is CARPGGSGISGANVLTF. The DNA of the CDR3 is TGTGCCAGACCGGGTGGGAGCGGCATCAGTGGGGCCAACGTCCTGACTTTC.

This sequence joins TRBV7-2 and TRBJ2-1, with a possible D match to TRBD2 (6 bases). The CDR3 contains 14 residues. The V end was cut by 5 bases, the J end by 3 bases, with 11 bases between. Germline CDR1 reads SGHTA; CDR2 reads FQGNSA. CDR3 residues: CASSPMGLYNEQFF. DNA for the CDR3: TGTGCCAGCAGCCCCATGGGACTCTACAATGAGCAGTTCTTC.

The sample holds one count of this clone. The rearrangement joins TRBV5-6 to TRBJ2-7; 8 bases line up with TRBD2. This CDR3 has 15 residues. J was trimmed by 2 bases and V by 1 base; bases with no gene match: 5. The germline V gene has CDR1 SGHDT and CDR2 YYEEEE. The CDR3 nucleotides read TGTGCCAGCAGCTTGACGGCGGGAGGAGCCTACGAGCAGTACTTC. This sequence encodes CASSLTAGGAYEQYF.

The genes are TRBV28 and TRBJ2-5; the match to TRBD2 covers 9 bases. Trimming took 7 bases from V and 1 from J; bases not matched to a gene: 7. Germline lookup yields CDR1 MDHEN and CDR2 SYDVKM. The CDR3 is made up of 15 amino acids. CDR3 bases: TGTGCCAGCACTATAGCGGGAGCAATCCAAGAGACCCAGTACTTC. Its translation: CASTIAGAIQETQYF.

Turning to this clone: Other nucleotide sequences from this sample produce the same CDR3. The chain links TRBV7-3 to TRBJ1-1; D gene unclear. Germline lookup yields CDR1 SGHTA and CDR2 FQGTGA. V lost 5 bases, J lost 4 bases, and 14 bases lay in between. This CDR3 has 14 residues. Here the CDR3 DNA reads TGTGCCAGCAGCCCCGGAGGGTTGGGCACTGAAGCTTTCTTT. Encoded protein: CASSPGGLGTEAFF.